The clone carrying this T cell receptor (beta chain) is medium-sized by share. What it binds is not known. The sample originates from a study of vaccination and CD4 T cells after COVID-19. Study overall: The study collected post-vaccine samples a median about 73 days after dose two, with a range of 14 to 241. Overall study findings and caveats: There was no significant change from about 22 to 38 median reactive clonotypes.

Noted treatment: approximately nine-day PBMC culture with coronavirus spike peptide pools or control peptides (ViraFEST assay). Each well received two million PBMCs, cultured with 10 IU/ml IL-2 and about 9.9 ug/ml peptide pools. The Oncomine TCR Beta short-read assay sequenced DNA from cultured CD4+ T cells. It was cultured CD4+ T cells from which genomic DNA was extracted. TCRdb reprocessed the PCR reads with MiXCR, giving one entry per CDR3 protein. This table holds several thousand distinct CDR3 sequences, around two fifths found once. With 3 bases removed from V and 4 bases from J, the gap between germline ends came to 6 bases. This CDR3 has 13 amino acids. From germline, CDR1 is SGHTA and CDR2 FQGTGA.

Input material: CD4+ T cells from blood, cultured in vitro. The chain is built from TRBV7-3 and TRBJ2-2; D is ambiguous. The TCR sequence derives from a human donor who had recovered from COVID-19. The CDR3 DNA is TGTGCCAGCAGCTTTGATCCCACCGGGGAGCTGTTTTTT. Translated: CASSFDPTGELFF.